Following are 5 T cell receptor beta chains from one sample sequenced in a study of CD8 T cells in ankylosing spondylitis. TCRdb re-called the 5' RACE reads with MiXCR, one entry per CDR3 protein. The sample consists of under 120,000 distinct CDR3 sequences, approximately 25% of them appearing once. What was sequenced was synovial fluid, either unsorted or a sorted T cell fraction (not recorded which). These receptors were taken from a male donor with ankylosing spondylitis.

J is TRBJ2-1 and V is TRBV4-2, with TRBD2 matching over 15 bases. The V segment lost 0 bases and the J segment 5 bases; nucleotides outside the gene matches: 14. CDR1 LGHNA and CDR2 YNFKEQ come from the germline V gene. The CDR3 totals 21 residues. CDR3 bases: TGTGCCAGCAGCCAAGATAGGACTAGCGGGAGGGCCTGGGGTATTCACAATGAGCAGTTCTTC. The encoded protein is CASSQDRTSGRAWGIHNEQFF.

This clonotype qualifies as large. V is TRBV20-1 and J is TRBJ2-2; 11 nucleotides match TRBD1. This CDR3 has 15 amino acids. The germline V gene encodes CDR1 DFQATT and CDR2 SNEGSKA (reference sequence). J was trimmed by 5 bases and V by 6 bases; bases with no gene match: 8. The CDR3 protein is CSASVRDRGTGELFF. CDR3 bases: TGCAGTGCCTCCGTCCGGGACAGGGGGACCGGGGAGCTGTTTTTT.

The genes are TRBV20-1 and TRBJ1-1, with 8 bases fitting TRBD1. The CDR3 is made up of 14 amino acids. The germline gives CDR1 DFQATT, CDR2 SNEGSKA (reference sequence). J lost 5 bases, V lost 2 bases, and 7 bases had no gene match. CDR3 sequence (DNA): TGCAGTGCTAGAAATACAGGGGACAGGACTGAAGCTTTCTTT. Its protein is CSARNTGDRTEAFF.

V is TRBV7-9 and J is TRBJ1-5, with 10 bases that match TRBD1. Losses at the gene ends were 0 bases for V and 2 bases for J; bases not matched to a gene: 1. The CDR3 is made up of 16 amino acids. CDR1 is SEHNR and CDR2 is FQNEAQ in the germline V gene (reference sequence). The CDR3 region has the DNA TGTGCCAGCAGCTTAGCGGGGACAGGGGGCAATCAGCCCCAGCATTTT. Translating gives CASSLAGTGGNQPQHF.

There are a few counts of this clonotype. The V call is TRBV7-9, the J call TRBJ1-2; perhaps TRBD1 as D (5 bases). The V gene's germline CDR1 is SEHNR and CDR2 FQNEAQ (reference sequence). V was trimmed by 3 bases and J by 6 bases, leaving 17 bases between them. This CDR3 is built from 15 residues. The CDR3 DNA sequence: TGTGCCAGCAGCTTGGGGACGGACCTATTTAATGGCTACACCTTC. Translating gives CASSLGTDLFNGYTF.